This T cell receptor (beta chain) was observed in a study of cytomegalovirus exposure and HLA in healthy donors. PCR used 60 Vbeta primers and 13 Jbeta primers. Profiling relied on immunoSEQ multiplex PCR, and the TCRdb table lists in-frame clones only, not all of them. This repertoire shows 280,000 or so clones, around nine tenths found once; its top ten account for less than 2.5%. Worth noting for this clone: Its antigen is not identified.

CDR1 is KGHSY, CDR2 FQNENV, per germline. The CDR3 sequence is 16 residues long. J lost 2 bases, V lost 3 bases, and 6 bases had no gene match. Notes on the study in general: Across donors, presence/absence analyses took sequencing depth to be roughly uniform. TCR beta V- and J-gene trimming, according to a later analysis, was linked to a missense DCLRE1C variant. A later analysis found most CMV-associated TCR beta chains apparently HLA-restricted. The authors listed around 150 TCR beta chains as cytomegalovirus-associated.

The material sequenced was PBMCs. This TCR derives from a woman aged 18-35 years in good health and CMV-seronegative. This rearrangement joins TRBV16 to TRBJ1-1; TRBD1 matches at 10 bases. DNA of the CDR3: TGTGCCAGCAGCCACCCTTGGACAGGGGGAAACACTGAAGCTTTCTTT. It codes for CASSHPWTGGNTEAFF.